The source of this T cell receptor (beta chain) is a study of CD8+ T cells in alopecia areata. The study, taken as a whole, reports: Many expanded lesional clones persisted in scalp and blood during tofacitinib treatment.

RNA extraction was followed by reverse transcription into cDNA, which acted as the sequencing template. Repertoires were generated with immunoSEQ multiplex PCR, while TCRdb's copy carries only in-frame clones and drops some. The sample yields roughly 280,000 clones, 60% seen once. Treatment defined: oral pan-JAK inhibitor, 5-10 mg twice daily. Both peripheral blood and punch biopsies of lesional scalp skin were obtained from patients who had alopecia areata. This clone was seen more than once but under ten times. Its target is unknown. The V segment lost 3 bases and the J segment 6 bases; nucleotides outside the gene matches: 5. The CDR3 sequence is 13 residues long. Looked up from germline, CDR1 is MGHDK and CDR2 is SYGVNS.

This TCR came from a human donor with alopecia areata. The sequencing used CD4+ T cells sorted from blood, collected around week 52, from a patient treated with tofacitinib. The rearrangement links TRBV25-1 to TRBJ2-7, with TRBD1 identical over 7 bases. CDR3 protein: CASSDLTGPEQYF. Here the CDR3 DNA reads TGTGCCAGCAGTGATCTGACAGGGCCCGAGCAGTACTTC.